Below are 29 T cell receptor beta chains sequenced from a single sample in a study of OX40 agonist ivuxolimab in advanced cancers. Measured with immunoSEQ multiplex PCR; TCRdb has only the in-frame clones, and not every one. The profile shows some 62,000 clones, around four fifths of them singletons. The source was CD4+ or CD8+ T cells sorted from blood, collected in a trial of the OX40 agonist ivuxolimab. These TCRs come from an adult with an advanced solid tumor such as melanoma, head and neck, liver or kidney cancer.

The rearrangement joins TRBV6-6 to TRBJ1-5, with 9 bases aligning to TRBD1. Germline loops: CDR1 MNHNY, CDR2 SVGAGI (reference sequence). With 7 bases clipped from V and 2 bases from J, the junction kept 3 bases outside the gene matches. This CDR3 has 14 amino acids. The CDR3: CASNRDRGNQPQHF. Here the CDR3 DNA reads TGTGCCAGCAACCGGGACAGGGGCAATCAGCCCCAGCATTTT.

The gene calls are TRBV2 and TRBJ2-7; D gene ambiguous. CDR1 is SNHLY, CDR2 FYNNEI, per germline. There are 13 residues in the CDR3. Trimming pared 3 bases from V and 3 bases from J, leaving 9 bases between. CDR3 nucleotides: TGTGCCAGCAGTGATGAAGGGAACTACGAGCAGTACTTC. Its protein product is CASSDEGNYEQYF.

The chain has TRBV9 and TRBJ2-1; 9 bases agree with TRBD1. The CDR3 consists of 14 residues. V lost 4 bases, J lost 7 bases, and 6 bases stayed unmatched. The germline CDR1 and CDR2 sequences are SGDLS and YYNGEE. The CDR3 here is CASSPRDRENEQFF. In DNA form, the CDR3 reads TGTGCCAGCAGCCCGCGGGACAGGGAAAATGAGCAGTTCTTC. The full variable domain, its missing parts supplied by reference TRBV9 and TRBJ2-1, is DSGVTQTPKHLITATGQRVTLRCSPRSGDLSVYWYQQSLDQGLQFLIQYYNGEERAKGNILERFSAQQFPDLHSELNLSSLELGDSALYFCASSPRDRENEQFFGPGTRLTVL.

This chain's CDR3 is CASSALFGTAQGEQYF. The CDR3 DNA reads TGCGCCAGCAGTGCCCTTTTCGGGACTGCGCAGGGGGAGCAGTATTTT. The chain is built from TRBV10-2 and TRBJ2-3; possibly TRBD1 for D (7 bases). The CDR3 has 16 residues. Trimming removed 4 bases at V and 11 bases at J, with 25 bases between. In germline, CDR1 is WSHSY, CDR2 SAAADI.

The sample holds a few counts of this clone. The CDR3 reads CASSARTSGRSNEQFF. The CDR3 bases are TGTGCCAGCAGCGCTCGCACTAGCGGGAGGAGCAATGAGCAGTTCTTC. The chain couples TRBV9 to TRBJ2-1; 12 positions match TRBD2. The CDR3 is 16 residues long. The V segment lost 3 bases and the J segment 6 bases; nucleotides outside the gene matches: 7. CDR1 and CDR2 (germline): SGDLS, YYNGEE.

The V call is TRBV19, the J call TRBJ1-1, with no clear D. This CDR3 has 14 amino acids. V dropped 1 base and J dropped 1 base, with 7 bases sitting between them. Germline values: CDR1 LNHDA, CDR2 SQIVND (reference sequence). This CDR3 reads CASSIGTENTEAFF. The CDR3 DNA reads TGTGCCAGTAGTATAGGCACAGAGAACACTGAAGCTTTCTTT. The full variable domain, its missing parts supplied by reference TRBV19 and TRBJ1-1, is DGGITQSPKYLFRKEGQNVTLSCEQNLNHDAMYWYRQDPGQGLRLIYYSQIVNDFQKGDIAEGYSVSREKKESFPLTVTSAQKNPTAFYLCASSIGTENTEAFFGQGTRLTVV.

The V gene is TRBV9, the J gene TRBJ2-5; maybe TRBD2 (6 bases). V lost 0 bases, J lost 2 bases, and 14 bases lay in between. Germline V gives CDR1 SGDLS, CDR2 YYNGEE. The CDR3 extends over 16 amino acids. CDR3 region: CASSVVGGARQETQYF. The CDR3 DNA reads TGTGCCAGCAGCGTAGTTGGAGGGGCGAGGCAAGAGACCCAGTACTTC.

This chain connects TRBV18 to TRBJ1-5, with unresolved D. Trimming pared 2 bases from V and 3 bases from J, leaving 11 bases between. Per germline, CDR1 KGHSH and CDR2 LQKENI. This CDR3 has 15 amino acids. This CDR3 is CASSPVGRPNQPQHF. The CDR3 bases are TGTGCCAGCTCACCAGTCGGACGCCCCAATCAGCCCCAGCATTTT.

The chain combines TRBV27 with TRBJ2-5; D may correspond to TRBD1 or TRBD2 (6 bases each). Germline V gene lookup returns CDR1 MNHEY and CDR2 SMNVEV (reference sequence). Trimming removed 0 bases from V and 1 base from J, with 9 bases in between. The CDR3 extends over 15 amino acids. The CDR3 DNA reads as TGTGCCAGCAGTTTATCAAGGGGGGCCCAAGAGACCCAGTACTTC. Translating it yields CASSLSRGAQETQYF.

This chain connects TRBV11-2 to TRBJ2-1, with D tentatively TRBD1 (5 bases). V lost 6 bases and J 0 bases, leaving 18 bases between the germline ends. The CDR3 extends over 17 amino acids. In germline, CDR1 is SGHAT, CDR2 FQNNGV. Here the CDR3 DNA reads TGTGCCAGCAGTCCGACAGTCCCTTTCAGCTCCTACAATGAGCAGTTCTTC. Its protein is CASSPTVPFSSYNEQFF. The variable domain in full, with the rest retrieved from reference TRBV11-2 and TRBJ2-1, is EAGVAQSPRYKIIEKRQSVAFWCNPISGHATLYWYQQILGQGPKLLIQFQNNGVVDDSQLPKDRFSAERLKGVDSTLKIQPAKLEDSAVYLCASSPTVPFSSYNEQFFGPGTRLTVL.

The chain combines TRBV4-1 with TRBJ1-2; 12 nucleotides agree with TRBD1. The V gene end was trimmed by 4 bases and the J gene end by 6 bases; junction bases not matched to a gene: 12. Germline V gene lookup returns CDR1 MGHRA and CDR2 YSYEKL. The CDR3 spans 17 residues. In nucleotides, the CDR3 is TGCGCCAGCAGCCTTAGGCCGGGACAGGGGGCGGGAGATGGCTACACCTTC. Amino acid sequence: CASSLRPGQGAGDGYTF.

The CDR3 spells CASVFGGSNQPQHF. DNA of the CDR3: TGTGCCAGCGTGTTTGGGGGTAGCAATCAGCCCCAGCATTTT. The chain has TRBV28 and TRBJ1-5; tentative D call: TRBD1 (5 bases). V gave up 8 bases and J gave up 0 bases, with 11 bases separating them. Germline CDR1 and CDR2: MDHEN and SYDVKM. The CDR3 is 14 residues long. Filled out from reference TRBV28 and TRBJ1-5, the complete variable domain reads DVKVTQSSRYLVKRTGEKVFLECVQDMDHENMFWYRQDPGLGLRLIYFSYDVKMKEKGDIPEGYSVSREKKERFSLILESASTNQTSMYLCASVFGGSNQPQHFGDGTRLSIL.

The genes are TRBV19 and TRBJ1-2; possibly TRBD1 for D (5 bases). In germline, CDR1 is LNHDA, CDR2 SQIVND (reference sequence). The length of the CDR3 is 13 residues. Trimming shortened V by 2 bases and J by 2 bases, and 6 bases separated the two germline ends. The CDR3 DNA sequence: TGTGCCAGTAGTATACCAGGGAACTATGGCTACACCTTC. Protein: CASSIPGNYGYTF. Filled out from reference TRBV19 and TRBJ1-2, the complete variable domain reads DGGITQSPKYLFRKEGQNVTLSCEQNLNHDAMYWYRQDPGQGLRLIYYSQIVNDFQKGDIAEGYSVSREKKESFPLTVTSAQKNPTAFYLCASSIPGNYGYTFGSGTRLTVV.

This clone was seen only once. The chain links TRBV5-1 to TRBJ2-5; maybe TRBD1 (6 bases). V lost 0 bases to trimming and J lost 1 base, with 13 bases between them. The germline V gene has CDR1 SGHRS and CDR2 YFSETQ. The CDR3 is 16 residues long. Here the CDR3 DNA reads TGCGCCAGCAGCTTGGGCAGGGGAACAGTCCAAGAGACCCAGTACTTC. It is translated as CASSLGRGTVQETQYF.

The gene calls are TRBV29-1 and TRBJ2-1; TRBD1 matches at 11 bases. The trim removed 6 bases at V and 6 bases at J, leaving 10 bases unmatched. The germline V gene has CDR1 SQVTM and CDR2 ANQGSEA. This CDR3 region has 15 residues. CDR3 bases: TGCAGCGTAGCTTCCGGGACAGGGGGGTTCAATGAGCAGTTCTTC. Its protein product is CSVASGTGGFNEQFF.

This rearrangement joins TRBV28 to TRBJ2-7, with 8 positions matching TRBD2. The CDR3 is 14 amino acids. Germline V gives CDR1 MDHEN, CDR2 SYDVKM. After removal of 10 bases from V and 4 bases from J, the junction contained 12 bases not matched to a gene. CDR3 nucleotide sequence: TGTGCCACCGGGGGGGGGAGAAGCTGGTACGAGCAGTACTTC. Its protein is CATGGGRSWYEQYF.

CDR3 region: CASSHTGGSYTQYF. CDR3 coding DNA: TGCGCCAGCAGTCATACGGGAGGCTCTTATACGCAGTATTTT. The gene calls are TRBV10-2 and TRBJ2-3, with 7 bases fitting TRBD2. CDR1 and CDR2 from the germline V gene are WSHSY and SAAADI. This CDR3 has 14 residues. V lost 5 bases to trimming and J lost 7 bases; unmatched junction nucleotides: 9.

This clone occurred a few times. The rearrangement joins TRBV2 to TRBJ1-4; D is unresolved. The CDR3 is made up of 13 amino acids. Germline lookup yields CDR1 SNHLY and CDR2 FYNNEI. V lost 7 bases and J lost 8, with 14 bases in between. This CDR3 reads CASKPALGEKLFF. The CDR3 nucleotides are TGTGCCAGCAAGCCCGCACTGGGGGAAAAACTGTTTTTT.

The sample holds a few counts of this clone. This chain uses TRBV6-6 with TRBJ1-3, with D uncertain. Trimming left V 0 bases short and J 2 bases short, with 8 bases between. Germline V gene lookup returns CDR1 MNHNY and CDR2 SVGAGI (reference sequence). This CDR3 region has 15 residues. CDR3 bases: TGTGCCAGCAGTTACTCGAGAGGGCCTGGAAACACCATATATTTT. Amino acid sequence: CASSYSRGPGNTIYF.

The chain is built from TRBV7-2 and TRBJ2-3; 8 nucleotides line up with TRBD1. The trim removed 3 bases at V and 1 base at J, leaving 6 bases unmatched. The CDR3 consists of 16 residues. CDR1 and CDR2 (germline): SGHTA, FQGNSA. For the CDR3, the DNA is TGTGCCAGCAGCTTTTCCCAGGGACAGGGCACAGATACGCAGTATTTT. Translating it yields CASSFSQGQGTDTQYF.

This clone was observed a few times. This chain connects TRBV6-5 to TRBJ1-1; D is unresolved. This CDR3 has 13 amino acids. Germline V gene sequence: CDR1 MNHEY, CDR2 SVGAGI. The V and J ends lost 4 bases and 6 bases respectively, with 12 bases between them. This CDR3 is CASSFNPEAEAFF. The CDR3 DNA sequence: TGTGCCAGCAGTTTCAATCCCGAAGCTGAAGCTTTCTTT.

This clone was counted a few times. CDR3 nucleotide sequence: TGCGCCAGCAGCCAATCGGAGCTATACAATGAGCAGTTCTTC. As protein: CASSQSELYNEQFF. The chain is built from TRBV4-3 and TRBJ2-1; no clear D gene. Trimming shortened V by 2 bases and J by 4 bases, and 9 bases separated the two germline ends. Germline V gene sequence: CDR1 LGHNA, CDR2 YSLEER. This CDR3 is built from 14 residues.

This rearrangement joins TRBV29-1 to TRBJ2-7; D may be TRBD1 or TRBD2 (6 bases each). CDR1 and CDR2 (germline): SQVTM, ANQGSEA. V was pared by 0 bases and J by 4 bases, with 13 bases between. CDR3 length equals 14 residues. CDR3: CSVEDTGGTYEQYF. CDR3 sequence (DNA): TGCAGCGTTGAAGATACGGGCGGGACATACGAGCAGTACTTC.

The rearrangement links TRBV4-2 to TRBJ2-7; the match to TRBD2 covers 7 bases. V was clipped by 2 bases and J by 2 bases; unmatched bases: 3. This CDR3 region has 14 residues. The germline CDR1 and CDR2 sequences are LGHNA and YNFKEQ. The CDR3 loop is CASSQPSGAYEQYF. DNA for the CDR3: TGTGCCAGCAGCCAACCTAGCGGTGCCTACGAGCAGTACTTC.

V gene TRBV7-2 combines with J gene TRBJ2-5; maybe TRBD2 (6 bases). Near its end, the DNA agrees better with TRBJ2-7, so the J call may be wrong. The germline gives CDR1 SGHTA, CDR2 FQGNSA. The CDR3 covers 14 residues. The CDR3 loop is CASSASRDLYEQYF. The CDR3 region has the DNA TGTGCCAGCAGCGCGAGCCGGGACTTGTACGAGCAGTACTTC.

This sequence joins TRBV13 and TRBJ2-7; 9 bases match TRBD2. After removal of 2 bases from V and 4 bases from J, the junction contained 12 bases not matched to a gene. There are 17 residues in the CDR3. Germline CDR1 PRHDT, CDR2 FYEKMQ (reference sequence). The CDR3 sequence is CASSLIGGASGAYEQYF. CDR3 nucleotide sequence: TGTGCCAGCAGCTTAATAGGTGGGGCTAGCGGGGCGTACGAGCAGTACTTC.

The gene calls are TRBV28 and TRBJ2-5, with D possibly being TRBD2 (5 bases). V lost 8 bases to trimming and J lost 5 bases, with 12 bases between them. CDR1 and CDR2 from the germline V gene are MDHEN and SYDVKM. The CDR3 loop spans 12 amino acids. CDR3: CASRGESETQYF. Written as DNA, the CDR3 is TGTGCCAGCCGGGGAGAGTCTGAGACCCAGTACTTC. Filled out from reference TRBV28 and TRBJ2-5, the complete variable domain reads DVKVTQSSRYLVKRTGEKVFLECVQDMDHENMFWYRQDPGLGLRLIYFSYDVKMKEKGDIPEGYSVSREKKERFSLILESASTNQTSMYLCASRGESETQYFGPGTRLLVL.

The CDR3 region has the DNA TGTGCCAGCTCACCACGACAGGCTGGAAACACCATATATTTT. Its protein is CASSPRQAGNTIYF. The chain carries TRBV18 and TRBJ1-3, with D possibly being TRBD1 (6 bases). V gave up 1 base and J gave up 2 bases, with 6 bases separating them. The germline gives CDR1 KGHSH, CDR2 LQKENI. The CDR3 has 14 amino acids.

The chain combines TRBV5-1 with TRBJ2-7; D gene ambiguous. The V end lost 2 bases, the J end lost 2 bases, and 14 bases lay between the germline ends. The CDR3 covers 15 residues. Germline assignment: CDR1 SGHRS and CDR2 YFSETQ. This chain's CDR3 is CASSFRQAEAYEQYF. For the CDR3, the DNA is TGCGCCAGCAGCTTTCGGCAGGCCGAAGCCTACGAGCAGTACTTC.